This T cell receptor (beta chain) stems from a study of blood T cell repertoires in COVID-19. Study-wide context: Material from acute and convalescent COVID-19 was sourced from the United States, Italy and Spain.

Trimming removed 7 bases at V and 7 bases at J, with 8 bases between. Germline V gene sequence: CDR1 SGDLS, CDR2 YYNGEE. This CDR3 spans 10 amino acids. Ages ranged from about 18 to 89 years, with residence in about 24 US areas. Participants' own reports of clinical history determined their cohort assignment. Shortly before study entry, within 2 weeks, exposed participants had met a COVID-19 case. Profiled with immunoSEQ multiplex PCR; TCRdb holds only in-frame clones, not every one. The repertoire holds fewer than 350,000 clones, with around 84% as singletons. This receptor was obtained from a woman in her 30s who had been exposed to COVID-19. The chain couples TRBV9 to TRBJ1-1; D gene ambiguous. The sequenced sample consisted of PBMCs or T cells enriched from blood (not recorded which). The CDR3 bases are TGTGCCAGCGGGTGGAGTGAAGCTTTCTTT. It specifies CASGWSEAFF.